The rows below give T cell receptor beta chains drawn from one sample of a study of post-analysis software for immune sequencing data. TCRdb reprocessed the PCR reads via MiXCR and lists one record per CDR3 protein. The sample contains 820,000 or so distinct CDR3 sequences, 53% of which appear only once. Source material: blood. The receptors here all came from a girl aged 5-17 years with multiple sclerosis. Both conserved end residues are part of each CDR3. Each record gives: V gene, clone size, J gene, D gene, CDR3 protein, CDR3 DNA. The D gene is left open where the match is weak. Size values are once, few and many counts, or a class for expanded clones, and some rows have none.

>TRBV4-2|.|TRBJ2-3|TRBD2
CASSQGASGRAVGTDTQYF
TGTGCCAGCAGCCAAGGCGCTAGCGGGAGGGCCGTCGGCACAGATACGCAGTATTTT
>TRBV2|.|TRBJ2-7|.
CASEVAWSYEQYF
TGTGCCAGCGAGGTAGCGTGGTCCTACGAGCAGTACTTC
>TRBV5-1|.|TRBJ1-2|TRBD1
CASSQGTGGAVFGYTF
TGCGCCAGCAGCCAAGGGACAGGGGGCGCCGTATTTGGCTACACCTTC
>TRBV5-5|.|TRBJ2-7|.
CASSLAPGGISYEQYF
TGTGCCAGCAGCTTGGCCCCAGGTGGCATCTCCTACGAGCAGTACTTC
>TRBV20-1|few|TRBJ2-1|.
CSARDSPNNEQFF
TGCAGTGCGAGGGACTCTCCCAACAATGAGCAGTTCTTC
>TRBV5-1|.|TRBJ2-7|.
CASSLPGSREQYF
TGCGCCAGCAGCTTGCCAGGGAGTCGCGAGCAGTACTTC
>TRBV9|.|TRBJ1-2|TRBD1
CASSVELDRGYGYTF
TGTGCCAGCAGCGTAGAGCTGGACAGGGGTTATGGCTACACCTTC
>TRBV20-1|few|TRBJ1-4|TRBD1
CSARDPYRGFEKLFF
TGCAGTGCTAGAGATCCTTACAGGGGATTTGAAAAACTGTTTTTT
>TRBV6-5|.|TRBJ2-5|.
CASSYSSPGGEQYF
TGTGCCAGCAGTTACTCGAGTCCGGGTGGAGAGCAGTACTTC
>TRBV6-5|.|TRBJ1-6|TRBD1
CASSYYGQGGSPLHF
TGTGCCAGCAGTTACTACGGACAGGGGGGTTCACCCCTCCACTTT
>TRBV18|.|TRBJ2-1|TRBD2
CASSPKLSSGIYNEQFF
TGTGCCAGCTCACCAAAGTTATCGAGCGGGATATACAATGAGCAGTTCTTC
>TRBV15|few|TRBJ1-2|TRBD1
CATSTLPGSGTGIDYGYTF
TGTGCCACCAGCACCCTCCCAGGCTCCGGGACAGGGATCGACTATGGCTACACCTTC
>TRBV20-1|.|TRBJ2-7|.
CSARGRGEGYEQYF
TGCAGTGCTAGGGGCAGGGGCGAAGGCTACGAGCAGTACTTC
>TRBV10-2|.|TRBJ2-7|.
CASSGINEEQYF
TGCGCCAGCAGCGGTATAAACGAGGAGCAGTACTTC
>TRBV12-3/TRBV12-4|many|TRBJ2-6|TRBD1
CASSFEGAGTSGANVLTF
TGTGCCAGCAGTTTCGAGGGGGCCGGGACGTCTGGGGCCAACGTCCTGACTTTC
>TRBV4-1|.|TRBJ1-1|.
CASSHDGSRNTEAFF
TGCGCCAGCAGCCATGACGGGAGCAGGAACACTGAAGCTTTCTTT
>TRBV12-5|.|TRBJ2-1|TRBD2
CASGLVLGRGLAYNEQFF
TGTGCTAGTGGTTTGGTACTGGGTAGGGGACTAGCATACAATGAGCAGTTCTTC
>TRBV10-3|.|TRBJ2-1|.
CAISGTGVSGEQFF
TGTGCCATCAGTGGCACAGGGGTGAGCGGGGAGCAGTTCTTC
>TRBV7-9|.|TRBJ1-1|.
CASSLTGLVAFF
TGTGCCAGCAGCTTAACGGGGCTGGTAGCTTTCTTT
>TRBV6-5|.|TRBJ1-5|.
CASSRGDSNQPQHF
TGTGCCAGCAGCCGGGGCGATAGCAATCAGCCCCAGCATTTT
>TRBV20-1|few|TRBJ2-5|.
CSARDDSQETQYF
TGCAGTGCTAGAGATGACAGCCAAGAGACCCAGTACTTC
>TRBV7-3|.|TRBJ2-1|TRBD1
CASSVKPGQSEQFF
TGTGCCAGCAGCGTAAAACCGGGACAGAGTGAGCAGTTCTTC
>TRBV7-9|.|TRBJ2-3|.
CASSFPTQYF
TGTGCCAGCAGCTTTCCCACGCAGTATTTT
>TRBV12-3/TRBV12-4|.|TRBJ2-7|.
CASVNYEQYF
TGTGCCAGCGTAAACTACGAGCAGTACTTC
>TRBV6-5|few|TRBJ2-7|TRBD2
CASSYSRLAGGVNLVEQYF
TGTGCCAGCAGTTACTCGCGACTAGCGGGAGGCGTTAACCTTGTCGAGCAGTACTTC
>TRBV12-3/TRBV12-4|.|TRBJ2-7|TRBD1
CASSRRGQSTYEQYF
TGTGCCAGCAGCCGTCGGGGACAGAGTACCTACGAGCAGTACTTC
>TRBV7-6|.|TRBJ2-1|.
CASSLLGDDEQFF
TGTGCCAGCAGCTTATTGGGGGACGATGAGCAGTTCTTC
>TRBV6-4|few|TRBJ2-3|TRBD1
CASRGTGVSTDTQYF
TGTGCCAGCAGGGGGACAGGGGTCTCCACAGATACGCAGTATTTT
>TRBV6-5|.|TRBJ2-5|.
CASKRTGTLGETQYF
TGTGCCAGCAAAAGAACGGGGACCCTCGGAGAGACCCAGTACTTC
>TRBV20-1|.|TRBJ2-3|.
CSATKAGSTDTQYF
TGCAGTGCCACCAAGGCAGGGAGCACAGATACGCAGTATTTT
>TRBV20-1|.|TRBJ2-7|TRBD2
CSARRTSGIYEQYF
TGCAGTGCTAGGCGGACTAGCGGGATCTACGAGCAGTACTTC
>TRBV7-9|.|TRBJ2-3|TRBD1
CASSLLGRDRGDTQYF
TGTGCCAGCAGCTTATTGGGAAGGGACAGGGGAGATACGCAGTATTTT
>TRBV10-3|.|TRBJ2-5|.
CAISEIRQETQYF
TGTGCCATCAGTGAGATCAGGCAAGAGACCCAGTACTTC
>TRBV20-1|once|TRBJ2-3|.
CSARGPNGHPTEDTQYF
TGCAGTGCTAGAGGACCAAACGGACACCCAACAGAAGATACGCAGTATTTT
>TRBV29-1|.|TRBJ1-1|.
CSAEGGTEAFF
TGCAGCGCTGAAGGGGGGACTGAAGCTTTCTTT
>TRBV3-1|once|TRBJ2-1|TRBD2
CASNLAGGPNEQFF
TGTGCCAGCAACCTAGCGGGAGGCCCCAATGAGCAGTTCTTC
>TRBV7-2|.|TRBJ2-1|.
CASSLGIGRMYNEQFF
TGTGCCAGCAGCTTAGGAATAGGGAGGATGTACAATGAGCAGTTCTTC